The text below deals with one T cell receptor beta chain. Its specificity is not known. This record comes from a study of T cell responses to AZD1222 COVID-19 vaccine. The protocol was immunoSEQ multiplex PCR, while the TCRdb copy is restricted to in-frame clones and leaves out a portion. This sample carries approximately 190,000 clones, under 95% of them seen once, and the ten largest clones take 0.99%. Study outcomes and limitations: Two AZD1222 administrations were followed by greater Spike-specific TCR breadth and depth. AZD1222 recipients seropositive at baseline numbered only five to seven. Nearly half of the spike-specific TCRs reportedly recognize variant regions that carry no mutations. Repertoire sampling was restricted to post-peak T cell response timepoints.

CDR3 length: 12 residues. The germline V gene has CDR1 MNHEY and CDR2 SVGEGT. Deletions cut 2 bases from V and 2 bases from J, with 4 bases between. The clonotype was recovered from an adult in good health. The sample in question was peripheral blood, obtained on day 0 of AZD1222 vaccination. The chain is built from TRBV6-2 or TRBV6-3 and TRBJ2-7; D remains unclear. The CDR3 nucleotides are TGTGCCAGCAGTTACACCCCCTACGAGCAGTACTTC. It translates to CASSYTPYEQYF.